The entry below describes one T cell receptor beta chain. Its antigen remains unidentified. The TRB cDNA libraries were prepared by 5' RACE with UMI labels. Following a re-call of the 5' RACE reads, TCRdb has one entry per CDR3 protein and lacks DNA. This table holds about 45,000 distinct CDR3 sequences. These data belong to a study of CXCR3-negative and CXCR3-positive naive CD8 T cells. Overall study results and limits: CXCR3-negative and CXCR3-positive naive cells shared comparable TRBV-TRBJ usage, but memory cells did not.

The CDR3 has 15 amino acids. CDR1 KGHDR and CDR2 SFDVKD come from the germline V gene. The sequencing sample was made of memory CD8+ T cells from blood. This sequence joins TRBV24-1 and TRBJ2-1; TCRdb's D call, TRBD1, is unchecked because there is no DNA. This receptor was identified in a human donor in good health. Some clones in this sample may be carry-over from other donors' samples. The CDR3 spells CATSDLAGPGNEQFF.